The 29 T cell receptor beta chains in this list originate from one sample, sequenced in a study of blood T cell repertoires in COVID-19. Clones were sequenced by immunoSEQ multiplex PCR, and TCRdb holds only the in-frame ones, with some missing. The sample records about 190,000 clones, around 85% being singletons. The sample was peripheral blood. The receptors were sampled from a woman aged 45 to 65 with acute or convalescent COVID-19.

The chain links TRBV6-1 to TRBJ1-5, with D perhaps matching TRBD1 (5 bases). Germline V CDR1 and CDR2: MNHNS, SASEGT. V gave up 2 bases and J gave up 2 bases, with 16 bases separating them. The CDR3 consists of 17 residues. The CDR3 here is CASSELGGSSGNQPQHF. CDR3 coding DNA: TGTGCCAGCAGTGAATTGGGGGGATCGAGTGGCAATCAGCCCCAGCATTTT.

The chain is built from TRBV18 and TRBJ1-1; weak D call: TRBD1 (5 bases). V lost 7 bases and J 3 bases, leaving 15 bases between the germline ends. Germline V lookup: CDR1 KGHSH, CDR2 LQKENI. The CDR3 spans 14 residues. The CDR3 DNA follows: TGTGCCAGCTTCCAGGCCCGGGGGGACACTGAAGCTTTCTTT. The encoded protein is CASFQARGDTEAFF.

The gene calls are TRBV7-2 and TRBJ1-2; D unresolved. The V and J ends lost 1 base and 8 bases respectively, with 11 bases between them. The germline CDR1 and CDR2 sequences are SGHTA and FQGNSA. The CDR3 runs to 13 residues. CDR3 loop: CASSLERGGGYTF. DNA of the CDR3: TGTGCCAGCAGCTTAGAACGGGGAGGGGGCTACACCTTC.

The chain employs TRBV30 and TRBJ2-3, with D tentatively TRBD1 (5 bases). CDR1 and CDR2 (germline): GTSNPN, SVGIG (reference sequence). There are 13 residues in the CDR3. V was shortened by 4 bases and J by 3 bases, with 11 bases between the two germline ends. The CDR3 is CAWTITGTDTQYF. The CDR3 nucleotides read TGTGCCTGGACCATCACAGGAACAGATACGCAGTATTTT.

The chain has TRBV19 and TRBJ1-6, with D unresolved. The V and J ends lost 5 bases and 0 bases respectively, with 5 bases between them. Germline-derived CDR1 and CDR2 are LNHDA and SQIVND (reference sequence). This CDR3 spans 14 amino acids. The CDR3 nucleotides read TGTGCCAGTAGTTGGAGCTCCTATAATTCACCCCTCCACTTT. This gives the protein CASSWSSYNSPLHF.

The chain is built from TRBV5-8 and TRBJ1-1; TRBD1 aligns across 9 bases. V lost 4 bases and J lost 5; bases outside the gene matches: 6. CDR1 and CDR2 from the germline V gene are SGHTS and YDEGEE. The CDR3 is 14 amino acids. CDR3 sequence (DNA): TGTGCCAGCAGCCACCGGGACAGGGAAACTGAAGCTTTCTTT. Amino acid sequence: CASSHRDRETEAFF. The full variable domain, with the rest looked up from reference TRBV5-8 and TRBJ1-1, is EAGVTQSPTHLIKTRGQQATLRCSPISGHTSVYWYQQALGLGLQFLLWYDEGEERNRGNFPPRFSGRQFPNYSSELNVNALELEDSALYLCASSHRDRETEAFFGQGTRLTVV.

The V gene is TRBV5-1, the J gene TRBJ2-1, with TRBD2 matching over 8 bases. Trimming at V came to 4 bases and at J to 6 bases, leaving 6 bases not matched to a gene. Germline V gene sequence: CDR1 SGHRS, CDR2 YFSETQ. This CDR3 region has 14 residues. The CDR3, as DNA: TGCGCCAGCAGCGCCCTGACTAGCGCCAATGAGCAGTTCTTC. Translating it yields CASSALTSANEQFF.

The CDR3 loop is CASSLVTSGRNEQFF. The CDR3 region has the DNA TGTGCCAGCAGCTTGGTGACTAGCGGGAGAAATGAGCAGTTCTTC. V is TRBV7-9 and J is TRBJ2-1; 12 bases map to TRBD2. The germline V gene has CDR1 SEHNR and CDR2 FQNEAQ (reference sequence). Trimming at V came to 3 bases and at J to 7 bases, leaving 4 bases not matched to a gene. The CDR3 length is 15 residues. Drawing the rest from reference TRBV7-9 and TRBJ2-1, the complete variable domain is DTGVSQNPRHKITKRGQNVTFRCDPISEHNRLYWYRQTLGQGPEFLTYFQNEAQLEKSRLLSDRFSAERPKGSFSTLEIQRTEQGDSAMYLCASSLVTSGRNEQFFGPGTRLTVL.

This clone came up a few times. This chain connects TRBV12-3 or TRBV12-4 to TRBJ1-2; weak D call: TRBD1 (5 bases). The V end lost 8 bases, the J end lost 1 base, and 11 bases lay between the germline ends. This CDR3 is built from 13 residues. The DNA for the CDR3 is TGTGCCAGCCGAACCGGGGGTAACTATGGCTACACCTTC. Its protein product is CASRTGGNYGYTF.

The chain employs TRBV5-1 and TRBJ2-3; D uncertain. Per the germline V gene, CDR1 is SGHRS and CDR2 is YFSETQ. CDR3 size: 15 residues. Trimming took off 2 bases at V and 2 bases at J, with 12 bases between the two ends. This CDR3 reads CASSLAIAVTDTQYF. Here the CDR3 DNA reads TGCGCCAGCAGCTTAGCAATCGCGGTCACAGATACGCAGTATTTT. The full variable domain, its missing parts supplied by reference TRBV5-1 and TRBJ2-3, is KAGVTQTPRYLIKTRGQQVTLSCSPISGHRSVSWYQQTPGQGLQFLFEYFSETQRNKGNFPGRFSGRQFSNSRSEMNVSTLELGDSALYLCASSLAIAVTDTQYFGPGTRLTVL.

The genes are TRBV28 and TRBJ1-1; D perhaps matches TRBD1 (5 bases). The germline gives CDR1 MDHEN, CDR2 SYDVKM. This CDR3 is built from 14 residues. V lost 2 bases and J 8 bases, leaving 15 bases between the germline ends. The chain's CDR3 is CASSLRGPTVEAFF. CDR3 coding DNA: TGTGCCAGCAGTTTAAGGGGCCCGACAGTGGAAGCTTTCTTT. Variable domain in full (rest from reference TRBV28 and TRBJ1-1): DVKVTQSSRYLVKRTGEKVFLECVQDMDHENMFWYRQDPGLGLRLIYFSYDVKMKEKGDIPEGYSVSREKKERFSLILESASTNQTSMYLCASSLRGPTVEAFFGQGTRLTVV.

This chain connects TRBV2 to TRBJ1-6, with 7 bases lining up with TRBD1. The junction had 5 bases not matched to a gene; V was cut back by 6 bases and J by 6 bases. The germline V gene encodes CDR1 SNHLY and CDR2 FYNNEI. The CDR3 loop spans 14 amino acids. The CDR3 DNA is TGTGCCAGCAGCCGGGACAGTCTTAATTCACCCCTCCACTTT. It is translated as CASSRDSLNSPLHF.

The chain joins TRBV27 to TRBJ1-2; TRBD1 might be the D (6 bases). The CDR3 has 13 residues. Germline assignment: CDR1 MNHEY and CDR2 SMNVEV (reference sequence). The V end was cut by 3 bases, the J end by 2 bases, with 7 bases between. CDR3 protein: CASSLDRNYGYTF. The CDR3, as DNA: TGTGCCAGCAGTTTGGACAGAAACTATGGCTACACCTTC.

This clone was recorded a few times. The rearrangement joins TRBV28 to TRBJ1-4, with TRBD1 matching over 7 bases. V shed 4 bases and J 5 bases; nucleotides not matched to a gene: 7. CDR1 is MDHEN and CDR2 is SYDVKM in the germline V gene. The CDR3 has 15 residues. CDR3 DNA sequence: TGTGCCAGCAGTTCCCTCTCAGGGGGGAATGAAAAACTGTTTTTT. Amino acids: CASSSLSGGNEKLFF.

CDR3 sequence reads: CAWSVPGQEKLFF. CDR3 DNA sequence: TGTGCCTGGAGTGTGCCAGGGCAAGAAAAACTGTTTTTT. The chain uses TRBV30 and TRBJ1-4, with D possibly TRBD1 on 5 matching bases. The V end lost 0 bases, the J end lost 8 bases, and 10 bases lay between the germline ends. This CDR3 has 13 residues. CDR1 and CDR2 from the germline V gene are GTSNPN and SVGIG (reference sequence). The full variable domain, rest sourced from reference TRBV30 and TRBJ1-4, is SQTIHQWPATLVQPVGSPLSLECTVEGTSNPNLYWYRQAAGRGLQLLFYSVGIGQISSEVPQNLSASRPQDRQFILSSKKLLLSDSGFYLCAWSVPGQEKLFFGSGTQLSVL.

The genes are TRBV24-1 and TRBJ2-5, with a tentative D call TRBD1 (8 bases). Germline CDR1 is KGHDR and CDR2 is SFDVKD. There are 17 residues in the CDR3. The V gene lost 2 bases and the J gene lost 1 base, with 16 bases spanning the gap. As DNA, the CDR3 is TGTGCCACCAGTGATTCCTCCACAGGGGGGGTCCAAGAGACCCAGTACTTC. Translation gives CATSDSSTGGVQETQYF.

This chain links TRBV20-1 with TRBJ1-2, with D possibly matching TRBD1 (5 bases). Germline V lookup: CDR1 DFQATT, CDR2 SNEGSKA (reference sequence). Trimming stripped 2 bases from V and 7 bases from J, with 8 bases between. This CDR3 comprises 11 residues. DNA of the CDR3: TGCAGTGCTAGACCCGGGGGTGGCTACACCTTC. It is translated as CSARPGGGYTF.

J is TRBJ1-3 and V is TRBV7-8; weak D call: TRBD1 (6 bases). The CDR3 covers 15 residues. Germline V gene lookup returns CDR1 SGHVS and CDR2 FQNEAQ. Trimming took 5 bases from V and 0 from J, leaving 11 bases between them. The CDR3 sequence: CASSRWGLSGNTIYF. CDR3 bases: TGTGCCAGCAGCCGTTGGGGGCTCTCTGGAAACACCATATATTTT.

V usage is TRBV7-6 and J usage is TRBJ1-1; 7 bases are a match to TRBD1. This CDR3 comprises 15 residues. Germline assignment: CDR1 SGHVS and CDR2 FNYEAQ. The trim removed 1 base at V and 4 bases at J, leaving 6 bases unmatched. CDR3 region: CASSLEDRRGTEAFF. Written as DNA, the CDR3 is TGTGCCAGCAGCTTAGAGGACAGGAGGGGCACTGAAGCTTTCTTT.

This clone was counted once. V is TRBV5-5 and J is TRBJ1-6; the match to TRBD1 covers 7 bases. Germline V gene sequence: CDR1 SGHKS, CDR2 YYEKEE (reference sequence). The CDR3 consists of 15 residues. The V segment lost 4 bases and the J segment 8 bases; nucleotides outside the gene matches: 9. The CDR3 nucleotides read TGTGCCAGCAGCCCGGTGTGGGACAGCTATTCACCCCTCCACTTT. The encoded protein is CASSPVWDSYSPLHF. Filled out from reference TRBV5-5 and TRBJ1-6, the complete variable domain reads DAGVTQSPTHLIKTRGQQVTLRCSPISGHKSVSWYQQVLGQGPQFIFQYYEKEERGRGNFPDRFSARQFPNYSSELNVNALLLGDSALYLCASSPVWDSYSPLHFGNGTRLTVT.

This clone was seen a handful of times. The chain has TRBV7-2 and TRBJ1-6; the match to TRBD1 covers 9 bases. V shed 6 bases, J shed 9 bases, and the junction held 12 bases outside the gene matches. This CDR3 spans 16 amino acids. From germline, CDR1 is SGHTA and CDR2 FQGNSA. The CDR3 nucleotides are TGTGCCAGCAGTCGGCGAACAGGGGGCGAAGGTTCACCCCTCCACTTT. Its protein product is CASSRRTGGEGSPLHF. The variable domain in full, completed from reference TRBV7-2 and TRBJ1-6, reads GAGVSQSPSNKVTEKGKDVELRCDPISGHTALYWYRQSLGQGLEFLIYFQGNSAPDKSGLPSDRFSAERTGGSVSTLTIQRTQQEDSAVYLCASSRRTGGEGSPLHFGNGTRLTVT.

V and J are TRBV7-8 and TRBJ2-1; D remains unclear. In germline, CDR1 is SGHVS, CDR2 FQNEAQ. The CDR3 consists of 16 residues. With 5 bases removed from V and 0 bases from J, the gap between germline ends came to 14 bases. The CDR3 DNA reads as TGTGCCAGCAGCCGAGACCGCGTCCGCTCCTACAATGAGCAGTTCTTC. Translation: CASSRDRVRSYNEQFF. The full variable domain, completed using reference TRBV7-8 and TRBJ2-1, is GAGVSQSPRYKVAKRGQDVALRCDPISGHVSLFWYQQALGQGPEFLTYFQNEAQLDKSGLPSDRFFAERPEGSVSTLKIQRTQQEDSAVYLCASSRDRVRSYNEQFFGPGTRLTVL.

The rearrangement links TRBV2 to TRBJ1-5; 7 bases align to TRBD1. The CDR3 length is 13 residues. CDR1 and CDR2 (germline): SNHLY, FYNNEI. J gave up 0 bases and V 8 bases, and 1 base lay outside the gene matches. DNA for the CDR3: TGTGCCAGCGGGACAGTTAGCAATCAGCCCCAGCATTTT. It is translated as CASGTVSNQPQHF.

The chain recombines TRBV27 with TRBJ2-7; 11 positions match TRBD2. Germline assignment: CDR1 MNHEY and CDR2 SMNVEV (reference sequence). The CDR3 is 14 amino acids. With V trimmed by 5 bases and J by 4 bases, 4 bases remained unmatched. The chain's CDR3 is CASSASGRYYEQYF. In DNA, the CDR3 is TGTGCCAGCAGTGCTAGCGGGAGGTATTACGAGCAGTACTTC.

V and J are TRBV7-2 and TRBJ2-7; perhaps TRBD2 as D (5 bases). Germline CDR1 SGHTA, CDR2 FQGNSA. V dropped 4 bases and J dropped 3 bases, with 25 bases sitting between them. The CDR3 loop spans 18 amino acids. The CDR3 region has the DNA TGTGCCAGCAGCTCACCAGTCTCCTCCGGAGGCATTTACTACGAGCAGTACTTC. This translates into CASSSPVSSGGIYYEQYF.

The CDR3 reads CASKNSFNEKLFF. The CDR3 DNA is TGTGCCAGCAAAAACAGCTTTAATGAAAAACTGTTTTTT. The chain carries TRBV28 and TRBJ1-4; the D is unclear. Germline V CDR1 and CDR2: MDHEN, SYDVKM. V lost 7 bases and J lost 4, with 10 bases in between. The CDR3 is 13 amino acids.

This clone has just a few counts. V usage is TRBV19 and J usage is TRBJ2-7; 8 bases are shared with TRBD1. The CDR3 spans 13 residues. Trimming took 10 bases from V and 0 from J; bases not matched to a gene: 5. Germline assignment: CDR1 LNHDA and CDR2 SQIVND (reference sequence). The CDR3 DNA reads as TGTGCCACCTGGGACAGGAGCTCCTACGAGCAGTACTTC. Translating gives CATWDRSSYEQYF.

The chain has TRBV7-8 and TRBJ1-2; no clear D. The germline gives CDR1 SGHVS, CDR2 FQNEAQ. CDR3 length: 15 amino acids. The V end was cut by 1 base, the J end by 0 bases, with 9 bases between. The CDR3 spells CASSLVGTANYGYTF. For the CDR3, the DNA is TGTGCCAGCAGCTTAGTGGGCACAGCTAACTATGGCTACACCTTC.

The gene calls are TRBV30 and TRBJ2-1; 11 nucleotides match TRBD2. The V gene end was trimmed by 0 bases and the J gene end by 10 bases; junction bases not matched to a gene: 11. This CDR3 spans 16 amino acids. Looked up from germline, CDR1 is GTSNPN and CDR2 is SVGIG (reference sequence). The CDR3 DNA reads TGTGCCTGGAGTGTCGTAGCGGGAGGGCCCCGCCGGGAGCAGTTCTTC. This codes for CAWSVVAGGPRREQFF.